This T cell receptor (beta chain) was profiled in a study of Graves' ophthalmopathy and Graves' hyperthyroidism. Across the study: Stable hyperthyroidism meant no ophthalmopathy within 18 months of follow-up.

As to this clonotype: The antigen remains unidentified.

The authors amplified TCR beta CDR3 regions, and they did so from RNA transcripts for repertoire sequencing. RT-PCR was first run with HTBI primers, then multiplex PCR in a second round. TCRdb reanalysed the multiplex PCR reads using MiXCR and keeps one entry per CDR3 protein. Counted here are over a million distinct CDR3 sequences, 36% occurring once; the ten biggest clones make up roughly 11%. Study-level results: A majority of expanded thyroid clonotypes exceeding 0.001 frequency were likewise present in blood. The 13-signature model separated ophthalmopathy from stable hyperthyroidism at almost 90% sensitivity and nearly 82% specificity.

If patients had other autoimmune diseases, uncontrolled infections, pregnancy or lactation, they were excluded. The V gene's germline CDR1 is ENHRY and CDR2 SYGVKD. With 5 bases clipped from V and 6 bases from J, the junction kept 7 bases outside the gene matches. The length of the CDR3 is 13 residues. This receptor was taken from an adult man with Graves' hyperthyroidism. Material for sequencing was peripheral blood or thyroid tissue (not recorded which). J is TRBJ2-7 and V is TRBV10-3; TRBD2 aligns across 7 bases. DNA of the CDR3: TGTGCCATCAGTTCTTGGGAGGGCGGCGAGCAGTACTTC. Translation gives CAISSWEGGEQYF.